This T cell receptor (beta chain) emerged from a study of cytomegalovirus exposure and HLA in healthy donors. Findings and caveats of the study: Association of a missense DCLRE1C variant with TCR beta V- and J-gene trimming was reported in a later analysis. From TCR beta sequences, most subjects' HLA-A and HLA-B alleles were reportedly predicted accurately.

PCR involved 60 Vbeta and 13 Jbeta primers. The table came from immunoSEQ multiplex PCR; TCRdb's copy has only in-frame clones and leaves some out. The data hold approximately 180,000 clones, with roughly four fifths observed a single time. This CDR3 has 14 amino acids. From germline, CDR1 is PRHDT and CDR2 FYEKMQ (reference sequence). J was trimmed by 6 bases and V by 3 bases; bases with no gene match: 4. Comments on this clone: What it binds is not known.

The receptor was isolated from a woman aged 18-35 years in good health and CMV-seronegative. V usage is TRBV13 and J usage is TRBJ1-2, with 10 bases that match TRBD1. The sequenced sample was PBMCs. This CDR3 is CASSFGTGVHGYTF. DNA for the CDR3: TGTGCCAGCAGCTTTGGGACAGGGGTTCATGGCTACACCTTC.